Listed below are T cell receptor beta chains from one sample, sequenced in a study of molecular identifiers for immune sequencing clone quantification. TCRdb re-derived calls from the PCR reads in MiXCR, one entry per CDR3 protein. This table holds just under 650,000 distinct CDR3 sequences, 20% found once. Material for sequencing was naive CD8+ T cells from blood, with Jurkat cell RNA spiked in. The receptors here all came from a human donor in good health. Some libraries in this study had Jurkat cell RNA spiked in. Both conserved end residues are part of each CDR3. A D gene is named only where the DNA matches it firmly. Where a row states a size, it is once, few, many or the class of an expanded clone; other rows omit it.

TRBJ2-2,.,TRBV27,few,TGTGCCAGCAGTTTTACCCCAGGGTCCGGGGAGCTGTTTTTT,CASSFTPGSGELFF
TRBJ2-5,TRBD2,TRBV3-1,many,TGTGCCAGCAGCCAAGCCCTTGGACTAGCGGGCTTCCAAGAGACCCAGTACTTC,CASSQALGLAGFQETQYF
TRBJ2-7,.,TRBV13,.,TGTGCCAGCAGCTTCCACTCCCTAGGGAACGAGCAGTGCTTC,CASSFHSLGNEQCF
TRBJ2-1,TRBD1,TRBV11-3,many,TGTGCCAGCAGCTCGGGACAGGGGGCGGATGAGCAGTTCTTC,CASSSGQGADEQFF
TRBJ2-2,.,TRBV7-2,many,TGTGCCAGCAGCTTAGGAGCCCCGGTCGGCCCTTCGGGCGGGGAGCTGTTTTTT,CASSLGAPVGPSGGELFF
TRBJ1-5,TRBD1,TRBV24-1,many,TGTGCCACCAGTGACACGACAGGGTGGCCCCCTCAGCCCCAGCATTTT,CATSDTTGWPPQPQHF
TRBJ2-5,.,TRBV6-1,few,TGTGCCAGCAGTGTGGTCCGGGTTAAACAAGAGACCCAGTACTTC,CASSVVRVKQETQYF
TRBJ2-3,.,TRBV29-1,many,TGCAGCGTGGAAAACACAGATACGCAGTATTTT,CSVENTDTQYF
TRBJ1-4,.,TRBV4-3,many,TGCGCCAGCAGCCAAGGGACAGCTAATGAAAAACTGTTTTTT,CASSQGTANEKLFF
TRBJ1-1,.,TRBV25-1,many,TGTGCCAGCAGTGTAGGACAGACTGAAGCTTTCTTT,CASSVGQTEAFF
TRBJ2-7,TRBD2,TRBV20-1,many,TGCAGTGCTAGAGATCCCCTAGCGGTCTCCTACGAGCAGTACTTC,CSARDPLAVSYEQYF
TRBJ2-3,.,TRBV4-1,many,TGCGCCAGCAGCCAAGACCGGGGGGCGTCAGATACGCAGTATTTT,CASSQDRGASDTQYF
TRBJ2-1,TRBD2,TRBV7-3,.,TGTGCCAGCAGCCCAGGACTAGCGGGAGACCCCCCCTACAATGAGCAGTTCTTC,CASSPGLAGDPPYNEQFF
TRBJ2-5,.,TRBV5-6,many,TGTGCCAGCACCCGGGTGGGGGCATTGTTAGAGACCCAGTACTTC,CASTRVGALLETQYF
TRBJ2-5,.,TRBV6-5,many,TGTGCCAGCAGTTACTCTCCGGTACAGAAAGAGACCCAGTACTTC,CASSYSPVQKETQYF
TRBJ2-3,TRBD2,TRBV10-3,many,TGTGCCTCGCGCGGACTAGCGGCCACAGATACGCAGTATTTT,CASRGLAATDTQYF
TRBJ2-3,.,TRBV29-1,many,TGCAGCGTGGTAACTTTAAGACAGGCCGCCGGAGATACGCAGTATTTT,CSVVTLRQAAGDTQYF
TRBJ2-3,TRBD2,TRBV4-3,.,TGCGCCAGCAGCCAAGATAGGGCTAGCGGGATGACAGATACGCAGTATTTT,CASSQDRASGMTDTQYF
TRBJ1-1,TRBD1,TRBV4-1,many,TGCGCCAGCAGCCCTGGACAGGGCGGCACTGAAGCTTTCTTT,CASSPGQGGTEAFF
TRBJ2-3,.,TRBV15,many,TGTGCCACCAGCAGCTACGACAGGTTCACAGATACGCAGTATTTT,CATSSYDRFTDTQYF
TRBJ2-7,.,TRBV18,.,TGTGCCAACTCACCACTGGGGGACCAGAGCTCCTACGAGCAGTACTTC,CANSPLGDQSSYEQYF
TRBJ2-3,TRBD2,TRBV5-1,many,TGCGCCAGCAGCTCGGGACTAGCGGGATTAGCCACAGATACGCAGTATTTT,CASSSGLAGLATDTQYF
TRBJ1-1,.,TRBV6-6,many,TGTGCCAGCAGTTACTCCCAGACTGAAGCTTTCTTT,CASSYSQTEAFF
TRBJ1-1,.,TRBV28,many,TGTGCCAGCAGCCTAGTTATGAACACTGAAGCTTTCTTT,CASSLVMNTEAFF